Listed below are T cell receptor beta chains from one sample, sequenced in a study of early T cells in non-severe SARS-CoV-2 infection. TCRdb reprocessed the 5' RACE reads via MiXCR and lists one record per CDR3 protein. Of about 77,000 distinct CDR3 sequences detected, 16% appear once; the ten largest clones hold approximately 2.9%. The specimen sequenced was whole blood. The source is an adult who was a healthcare worker with PCR-confirmed SARS-CoV-2 infection or an uninfected control (not recorded which). CDR3s include the opening cysteine and the closing phenylalanine or tryptophan.

V: TRBV28
J: TRBJ2-7
CDR3: CASSKRGHEQYF

V: TRBV24-1
J: TRBJ2-2
CDR3: CATSDQSVAAGELFF

V: TRBV27
J: TRBJ2-7
CDR3: CATRTGLVSYEQYF

V: TRBV18
J: TRBJ1-2
CDR3: CASSPSPGAPYGYTF

V: TRBV4-2
J: TRBJ2-2
CDR3: CASSQGSGELFF

V: TRBV3-1
J: TRBJ1-1
CDR3: CASSPRSQGEAFF

V: TRBV6-2/TRBV6-3
J: TRBJ1-5
CDR3: CASSATGYSNQPQHF

V: TRBV19
J: TRBJ1-5
CDR3: CASSIEGISNQPQHF

V: TRBV20-1
J: TRBJ2-2
CDR3: CSAARNTGELFF

V: TRBV6-2/TRBV6-3
J: TRBJ1-5
CDR3: CASKGGYSNQPQHF

V: TRBV20-1
J: TRBJ1-6
CDR3: CSARDPGQPNSPLHF

V: TRBV11-2
J: TRBJ2-7
CDR3: CASSSAGKTYEQYF

V: TRBV7-6
J: TRBJ1-6
CDR3: CASSLRRSNSPLHF

V: TRBV19
J: TRBJ2-1
CDR3: CASETSGRGEQFF

V: TRBV30
J: TRBJ2-7
CDR3: CAWSVGGKVYEQYF

V: TRBV5-5
J: TRBJ1-5
CDR3: CASSRDRSNQPQHF

V: TRBV27
J: TRBJ2-3
CDR3: CASNPGLAARTQYF